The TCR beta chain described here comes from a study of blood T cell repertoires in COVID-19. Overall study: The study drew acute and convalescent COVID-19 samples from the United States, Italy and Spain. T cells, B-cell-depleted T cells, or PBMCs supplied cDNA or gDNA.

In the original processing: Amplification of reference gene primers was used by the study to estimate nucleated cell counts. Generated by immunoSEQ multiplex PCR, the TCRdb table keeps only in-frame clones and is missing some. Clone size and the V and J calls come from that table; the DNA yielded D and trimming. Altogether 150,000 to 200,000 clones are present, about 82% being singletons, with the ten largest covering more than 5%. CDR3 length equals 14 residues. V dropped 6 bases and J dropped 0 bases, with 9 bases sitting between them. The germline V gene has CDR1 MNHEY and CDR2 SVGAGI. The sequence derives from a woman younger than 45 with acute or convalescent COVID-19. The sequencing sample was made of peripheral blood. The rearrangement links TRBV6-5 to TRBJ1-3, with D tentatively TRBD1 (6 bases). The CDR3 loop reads CASRGDISGNTIYF. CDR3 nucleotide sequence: TGTGCCAGCAGAGGGGACATCTCTGGAAACACCATATATTTT.